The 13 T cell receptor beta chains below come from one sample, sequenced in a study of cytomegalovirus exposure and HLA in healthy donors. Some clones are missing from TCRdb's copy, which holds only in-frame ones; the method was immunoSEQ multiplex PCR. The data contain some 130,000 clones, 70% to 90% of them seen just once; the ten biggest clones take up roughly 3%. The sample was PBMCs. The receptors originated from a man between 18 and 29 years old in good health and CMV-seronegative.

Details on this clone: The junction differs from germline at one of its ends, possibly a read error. The CDR3 here is CASSEGGQGAWELFF. CDR3 DNA: TGTGCCAGCAGCGAAGGGGGACAGGGGGCTTGGGAGCTGTTTTTT. The rearrangement uses TRBV6-1 and TRBJ2-2, with TRBD1 matching 12 bases. CDR1 and CDR2 (germline): MNHNS, SASEGT. The CDR3 extends over 15 amino acids.

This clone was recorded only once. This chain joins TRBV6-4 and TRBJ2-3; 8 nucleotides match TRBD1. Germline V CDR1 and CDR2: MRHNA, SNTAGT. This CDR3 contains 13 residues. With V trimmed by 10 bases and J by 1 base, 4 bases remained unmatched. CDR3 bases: TGTGCCACCGCGACAGGGGGCACAGATACGCAGTATTTT. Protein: CATATGGTDTQYF.

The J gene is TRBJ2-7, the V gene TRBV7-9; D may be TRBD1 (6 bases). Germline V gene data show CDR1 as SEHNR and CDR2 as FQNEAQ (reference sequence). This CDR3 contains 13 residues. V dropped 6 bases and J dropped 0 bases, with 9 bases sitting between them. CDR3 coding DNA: TGTGCCAGCAGTCGACAGGCCTCCTACGAGCAGTACTTC. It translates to CASSRQASYEQYF. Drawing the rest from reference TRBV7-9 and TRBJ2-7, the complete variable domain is DTGVSQNPRHKITKRGQNVTFRCDPISEHNRLYWYRQTLGQGPEFLTYFQNEAQLEKSRLLSDRFSAERPKGSFSTLEIQRTEQGDSAMYLCASSRQASYEQYFGPGTRLTVT.

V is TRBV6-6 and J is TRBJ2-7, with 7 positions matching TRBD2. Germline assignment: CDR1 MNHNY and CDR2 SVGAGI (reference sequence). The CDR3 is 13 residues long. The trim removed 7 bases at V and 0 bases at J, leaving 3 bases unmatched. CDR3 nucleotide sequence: TGTGCCAGCACTAGCGGCGACTCCTACGAGCAGTACTTC. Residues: CASTSGDSYEQYF.

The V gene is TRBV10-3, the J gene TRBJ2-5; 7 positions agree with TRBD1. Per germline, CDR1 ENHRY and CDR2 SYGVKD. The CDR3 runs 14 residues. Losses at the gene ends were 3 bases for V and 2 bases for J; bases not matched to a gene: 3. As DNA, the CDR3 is TGTGCCATCAGTGAACCGGGACAGCAAGAGACCCAGTACTTC. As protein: CAISEPGQQETQYF.

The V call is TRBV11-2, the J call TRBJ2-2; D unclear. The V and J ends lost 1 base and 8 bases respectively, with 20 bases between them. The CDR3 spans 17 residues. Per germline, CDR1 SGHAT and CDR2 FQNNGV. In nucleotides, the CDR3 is TGTGCCAGCAGCTTAGCAGGTTTTTCCCGAGATGTTGGGGAGCTGTTTTTT. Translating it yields CASSLAGFSRDVGELFF.

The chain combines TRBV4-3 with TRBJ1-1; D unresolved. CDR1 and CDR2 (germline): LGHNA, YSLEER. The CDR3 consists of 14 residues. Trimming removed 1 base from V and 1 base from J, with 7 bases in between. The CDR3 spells CASSQGARNTEAFF. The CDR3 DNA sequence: TGCGCCAGCAGCCAAGGGGCCAGGAACACTGAAGCTTTCTTT.

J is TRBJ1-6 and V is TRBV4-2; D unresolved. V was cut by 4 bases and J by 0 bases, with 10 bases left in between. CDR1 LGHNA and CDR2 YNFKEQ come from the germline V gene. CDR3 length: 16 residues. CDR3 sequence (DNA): TGTGCCAGCAGCCCGGAGGGAGCCTCCTATAATTCACCCCTCCACTTT. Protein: CASSPEGASYNSPLHF.

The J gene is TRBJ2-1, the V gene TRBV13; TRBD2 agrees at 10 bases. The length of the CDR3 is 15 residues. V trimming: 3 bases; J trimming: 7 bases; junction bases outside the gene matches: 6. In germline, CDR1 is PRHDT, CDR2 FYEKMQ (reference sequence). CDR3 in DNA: TGTGCCAGCAGCTTGGCCCGGGGACTAGCGAATGAGCAGTTCTTC. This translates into CASSLARGLANEQFF.

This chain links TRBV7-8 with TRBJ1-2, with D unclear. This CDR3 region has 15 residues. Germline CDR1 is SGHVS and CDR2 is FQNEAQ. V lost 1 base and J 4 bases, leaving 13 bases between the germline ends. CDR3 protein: CASSLGAETSYGYTF. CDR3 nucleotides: TGTGCCAGCAGCTTAGGGGCAGAAACGAGCTATGGCTACACCTTC.

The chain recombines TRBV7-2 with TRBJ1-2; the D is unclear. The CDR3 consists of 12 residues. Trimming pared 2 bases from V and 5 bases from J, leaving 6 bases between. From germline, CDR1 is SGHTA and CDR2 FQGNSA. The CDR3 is CASSLRGYGYTF. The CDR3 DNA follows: TGTGCCAGCAGCTTACGAGGTTATGGCTACACCTTC.

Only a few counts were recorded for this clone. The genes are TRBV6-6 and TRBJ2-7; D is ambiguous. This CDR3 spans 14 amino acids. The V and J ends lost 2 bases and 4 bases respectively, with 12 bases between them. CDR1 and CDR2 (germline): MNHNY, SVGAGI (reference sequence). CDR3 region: CASSYSETPYEQYF. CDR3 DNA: TGTGCCAGCAGTTACAGCGAAACACCATACGAGCAGTACTTC.

For the CDR3, the DNA is TGTGCCAGCAGCGGCAGCCCCGGACGGGGAGAAGCTTTCTTT. Translating gives CASSGSPGRGEAFF. The chain employs TRBV11-2 and TRBJ1-1; unclear D gene. The CDR3 extends over 14 amino acids. Trimming took 5 bases from V and 8 from J, leaving 18 bases between them. Germline lookup yields CDR1 SGHAT and CDR2 FQNNGV.